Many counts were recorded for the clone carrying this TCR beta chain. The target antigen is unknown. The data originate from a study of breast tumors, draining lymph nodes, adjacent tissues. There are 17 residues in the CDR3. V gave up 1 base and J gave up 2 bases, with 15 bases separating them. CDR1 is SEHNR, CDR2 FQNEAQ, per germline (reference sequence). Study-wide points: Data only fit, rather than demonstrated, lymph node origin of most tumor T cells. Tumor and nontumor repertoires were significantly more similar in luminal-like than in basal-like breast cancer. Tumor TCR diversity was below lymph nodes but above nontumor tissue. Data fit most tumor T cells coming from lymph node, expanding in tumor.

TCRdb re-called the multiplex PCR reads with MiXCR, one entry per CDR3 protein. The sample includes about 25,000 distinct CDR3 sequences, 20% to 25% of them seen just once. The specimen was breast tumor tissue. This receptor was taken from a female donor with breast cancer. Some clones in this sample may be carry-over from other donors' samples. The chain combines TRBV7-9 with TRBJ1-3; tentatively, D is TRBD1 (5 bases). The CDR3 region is CASSLGGRGRAGNTIYF. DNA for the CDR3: TGTGCCAGCAGCTTAGGAGGCCGGGGCAGGGCTGGAAACACCATATATTTT.